Listed below are T cell receptor beta chains from one sample, sequenced in a study of blood T cell repertoires in COVID-19. TCRdb keeps only in-frame clones here, not all; method: immunoSEQ multiplex PCR. The sample consists of more than 200,000 clones, around 84% of them appearing once. Sequenced input: PBMCs or T cells enriched from blood (not recorded which). The receptors were sampled from a young man with acute COVID-19. CDR3s include the opening cysteine and the closing phenylalanine or tryptophan. Each record gives: J gene, D gene, V gene, clone size, CDR3 DNA, CDR3 protein. A D gene is named only where the DNA matches it firmly. Only part of the rows carry a size: once, few, many, or a class if the clone is expanded.

>TRBJ2-3|TRBD2|TRBV5-4|NA
TGTGCCAGCAGCTTGGTGACTAGCGGAACAGATACGCAGTATTTT
CASSLVTSGTDTQYF
>TRBJ1-1|TRBD1|TRBV5-5|NA
TGTGCCAGCAGCATCCGGGACAGGGCCAACGGTGAAGCTTTCTTT
CASSIRDRANGEAFF
>TRBJ1-1|NA|TRBV6-5|NA
TGTGCCAGCAGCCCCGGTAATTCAGGGGTGTGGTTT
CASSPGNSGVWF
>TRBJ1-2|NA|TRBV6-5|once
TGTGCCAGCATTCTTTTCCTCGGGGAGTATGGCTACACCTTC
CASILFLGEYGYTF
>TRBJ1-1|NA|TRBV6-5|NA
TGTGCCAGCACCCCCTCAGGCTTGAACACTGAAGCTTTCTTT
CASTPSGLNTEAFF
>TRBJ1-1|NA|TRBV25-1|few
TGTGCCAGCAGTTCCCCCCCGGAGACCACTGAAGCTTTCTTT
CASSSPPETTEAFF
>TRBJ2-1|NA|TRBV3-1/TRBV3-2|NA
TGTGCCAGCAGCCAAGCAATTTACAATGAGCAGTTCTTC
CASSQAIYNEQFF
>TRBJ1-5|NA|TRBV25-1|NA
TGTGCCAGCAGTGAATCAGGGATAGGTCAGCCCCAGCATTTT
CASSESGIGQPQHF
>TRBJ2-7|NA|TRBV28|NA
TGTGCCAGCAGTTTATTACAATTCTCCTACGAGCAGTACTTC
CASSLLQFSYEQYF
>TRBJ1-4|TRBD1|TRBV19|NA
TGTGCCAGTAGTGGACAGGGAGGAGAAGAAAAACTGTTTTTT
CASSGQGGEEKLFF
>TRBJ2-2|TRBD1|TRBV7-3|NA
TGTGCCAGCAGCCGCCGACAGGGCCCGGGGGAGCTGTTTTTT
CASSRRQGPGELFF
>TRBJ2-7|NA|TRBV27|NA
TGTGCCAGCAGTTTGTCCCTCTATTCTTCCTACGAGCAGTACTTC
CASSLSLYSSYEQYF
>TRBJ2-2|TRBD2|TRBV19|NA
TGTGCCAGTTTTAATGGGGGGGTTGGCACCGGGGAGCTGTTTTTT
CASFNGGVGTGELFF
>TRBJ1-6|TRBD1|TRBV7-9|NA
TGTGCCAGCAGCTCCTCACAGGGGGCTGGCCCACCCCTCCACTTT
CASSSSQGAGPPLHF
>TRBJ1-1|TRBD1|TRBV6-2/TRBV6-3|NA
TGTGCCAGCAGTTTGCGACAGGGCACTGAAGCTTTCTTT
CASSLRQGTEAFF
>TRBJ1-2|NA|TRBV3-1/TRBV3-2|NA
TGTGCCAGCAGCCAAATAGAGGATAACTATGGCTACACCTTC
CASSQIEDNYGYTF
>TRBJ1-1|TRBD1|TRBV30|NA
TGTGCCTGGAGTCCACCGGGACAGGGGGTTTCGAACACTGAAGCTTTCTTT
CAWSPPGQGVSNTEAFF
>TRBJ1-1|NA|TRBV7-9|few
TGTGCCAGCAGCTTAAGTGGCAGGGGCACTGAAGCTTTCTTT
CASSLSGRGTEAFF
>TRBJ2-7|NA|TRBV6-5|once
TGTGCCAGCAGTTACAAAGAGGGGGAACGCTACGAGCAGTACTTC
CASSYKEGERYEQYF
>TRBJ2-2|TRBD1|TRBV2|many
TGTGCCAGCGGCGTGGGACAGGGCACCGGGGAGCTGTTTTTT
CASGVGQGTGELFF
>TRBJ2-5|NA|TRBV6-5|NA
TGTGCCAGCAGTTACATATCTCTAGGACTTCAAGAGACCCAGTACTTC
CASSYISLGLQETQYF
>TRBJ1-4|NA|TRBV28|NA
TGTGCCAGCAGTTCCCTGGGAGTATACGAAAAACTGTTTTTT
CASSSLGVYEKLFF
>TRBJ2-2|TRBD2|TRBV29-1|NA
TGCAGCGCTTCCAGCGGGGACACCGGGGAGCTGTTTTTT
CSASSGDTGELFF
>TRBJ1-1|TRBD1|TRBV27|NA
TGTGCCAGCAGTTTCGGACAGGGAGATACTGAAGCTTTCTTT
CASSFGQGDTEAFF
>TRBJ1-2|TRBD1|TRBV5-1|NA
TGCGCCAGCAGCGTGCGAACCGGGACAGGCGATGGCTACACCTTC
CASSVRTGTGDGYTF
>TRBJ1-2|NA|TRBV6-6|NA
TGTGCCAGCAGTCTGGTAGGAGGGTATAACTATGGCTACACCTTC
CASSLVGGYNYGYTF
>TRBJ2-3|TRBD2|TRBV28|NA
TGTGCCAGCAGTCGCGGGGGACCTAGCACAGATACGCAGTATTTT
CASSRGGPSTDTQYF
>TRBJ2-3|NA|TRBV27|NA
TGTGCCAGCAGTTTCCCAGCAGATACGCAGTATTTT
CASSFPADTQYF
>TRBJ2-3|TRBD2|TRBV9|NA
TGTGCCAGCAGCGTAGATCTAGCGGGGGGGCCAACAGATACGCAGTATTTT
CASSVDLAGGPTDTQYF
>TRBJ1-5|NA|TRBV2|NA
TGTGCCAGCAGTGACAGGAGGGATCCCAATCAGCCCCAGCATTTT
CASSDRRDPNQPQHF
>TRBJ2-1|TRBD2|TRBV6-6|NA
TGTGCCAGCAGTTACGACGCGGGGGGGCGTCCCCGGGAGCAGTTCTTC
CASSYDAGGRPREQFF
>TRBJ2-7|TRBD1|TRBV7-3|NA
TGTGCCAGCAGCGGGGACAGCCTTGGCGAGCAGTACTTC
CASSGDSLGEQYF
>TRBJ1-5|NA|TRBV3-1/TRBV3-2|NA
TGTGCCAGCAGCCAAGGGGGAATTGCGGGGGGAAGCAATCAGCCCCAGCATTTT
CASSQGGIAGGSNQPQHF
>TRBJ1-4|NA|TRBV2|NA
TGTGCCAGCAGTGAAGTTCGGGGGGGTTTCGAAAAACTGTTTTTT
CASSEVRGGFEKLFF
>TRBJ1-4|NA|TRBV30|NA
TGTGCCTGGAGTGAGAGCCTTCCACGAAATGAAAAACTGTTTTTT
CAWSESLPRNEKLFF
>TRBJ2-1|NA|TRBV2|few
TGTGCCAGCAAATTACAGACGAGCTCCTACAATGAGCAGTTCTTC
CASKLQTSSYNEQFF
>TRBJ2-5|NA|TRBV6-2/TRBV6-3|NA
TGTGCCAGCAGTAGGGCGGGGCGGGAGACCCAGTACTTC
CASSRAGRETQYF
>TRBJ1-5|NA|TRBV19|once
TGTGCCAGTAGACTGACCAGGGGACGGGACAATCAGCCCCAGCATTTT
CASRLTRGRDNQPQHF
>TRBJ1-2|NA|TRBV6-5|once
TGTGCCAGCAGTTACGCGGCGGGTGGCTACACCTTC
CASSYAAGGYTF
>TRBJ1-6|NA|TRBV27|NA
TGTGCCAGCAGTACCCCACAACACCTCAAATCACCCCTCCACTTT
CASSTPQHLKSPLHF